This TCR delta chain was recorded in a study of gammadelta T cells in human blood. Study observations and caveats: Right after birth, innate γδ T cells reportedly expanded polyclonally after microbial exposure.

TCRdb reapplied CATT to the RT-PCR reads. The profile shows 650 to 850 delta-chain clones, roughly 40% of them singletons. Regarding this clone: No antigen is known for it. A much larger clone lies one base from this, so it may be a read error. This sample also contains other DNA sequences that code for the same CDR3.

Germline lookup yields CDR1 TSWWSYY and CDR2 QGS. The CDR3 runs 23 residues. J gave up 8 bases and V 0 bases, and 33 bases lay outside the gene matches. The J gene is TRDJ1, the V gene TRDV1, with 7 bases matching TRDD3. Sequenced: non-Vgamma9Vdelta2 gamma-delta T cells from infant blood. The receptor comes from a human donor. In nucleotides, the CDR3 is TGTGCTCTTGGGGAACTAGAAGACTTCTCGTTACTGGGGATCCACAGGTTCCCAGCAAAACTCATCTTT. It yields the protein CALGELEDFSLLGIHRFPAKLIF.